Described below is a single T cell receptor beta chain sequence and its context. What it recognizes is unknown. These data are taken from a study of shared clonotypes between healthy human individuals. Study outcomes and limitations: Between several donors, naive CD4 clonotypes were shared at a level of approximately 5%. Generally, naive subsets came out with larger estimated richness than memory subsets.

TCRdb's copy holds only in-frame clones and misses some; the assay was immunoSEQ multiplex PCR. This table holds hundreds of thousands of clones, 80% to 95% found once. Naive CD8 cells comprised CD45RO-negative, CCR7-positively selected cells, excluding terminally differentiated effector memory CD45RA+ cells. Free of recent acute infections or vaccinations, the donors were healthy HIV-negative adults. The germline V and J ends were trimmed by 2 bases and 3 bases, with 10 bases remaining between them. The germline V gene encodes CDR1 LGHNA and CDR2 YNFKEQ. The length of the CDR3 is 14 residues. The chain links TRBV4-2 to TRBJ2-5; TRBD2 is a possible D gene (6 bases). The sample consisted of naive CD8+ T cells sorted from blood. The source is a man aged 30 to 45 in good health. CDR3 in DNA: TGTGCCAGCAGCCAACTCGGGGAGGAAGAGACCCAGTACTTC. This sequence encodes CASSQLGEEETQYF.